This T cell receptor (beta chain) was recovered during a study of blood T cell repertoires in COVID-19 (dated by TCRdb to the early 2020s). Study-level background: Samples from collaborators originated in the United States, Italy and Spain and spanned both the acute and convalescent phases of COVID-19. HLA class I and class II types, where available, came from metadata supplied by the sample provider rather than from assay-based typing. The sample metadata nearly always contained a de-identified subject ID, COVID-19 status, age in years and sex. The prospective study material was composed of cDNA or gDNA derived from T cells, B-cell-depleted T cells, or PBMCs. A freely available public database, intended as a resource for researchers studying the immune response to SARS-CoV-2, is where the repertoires were released. Subjects who had been exposed to COVID-19, were actively infected with it, or had recovered from it provided the deeply sampled blood TCRbeta repertoires that made up the dataset. Samples came from the ongoing ImmuneRACE study (first 160 participants) plus 1,254 subjects from 6 global collaborators.

Results and caveats for the whole study, not just this receptor: Clinical and demographic metadata were provided uncurated, with the amount varying by source and participant.

Collaborating institutions collected whole blood in K2EDTA tubes following their own protocols. For TCRbeta analysis, collaborator samples were shipped as frozen whole blood, as isolated PBMCs, or as DNA extracted from either sample type. The immunoSEQ Assay, a bias-controlled multiplex PCR, was used to amplify TCRbeta CDR3 regions from genomic DNA. On the authors' methods: The number of nucleated cells in each sample was estimated from the amplification of reference gene primers within the assay. To quantify the absolute abundance of each unique TCRbeta CDR3 rearrangement, sequence reads were collapsed and filtered. For each sample, productive Simpson clonality was calculated by taking the square root of Simpson's diversity index across productive rearrangements. The clones in this table, taken by TCRdb from immuneACCESS, are in-frame only. Not every clone is retained; where verified, under half of the shortfall comes from an unresolved V gene, and the cause of the rest is unknown. V, J and clone size reflect that table, while D and trimming were determined from the DNA. The sample profile shows tens of thousands of clones; 86% of them were found once. The top ten hold around 20% of the sample.

This clone was observed once. Which antigen it targets is not known. Within one base of it there is no much larger clone, and no base qualities were kept. Inclusive of the bounding cysteine and phenylalanine, the CDR3 is 14 residues long. Solely the CDR3 DNA is kept, with 42 bases framed from the first base. Trimming at the junction amounts to 3 bases on V and 0 bases on J, and the germline ends lie 9 bases apart. From the germline V gene (reference sequence), CDR1 is LNHNV and CDR2 is YYDKDF. The sequenced material came from peripheral blood. This TCR derives from a woman over 75 with acute or convalescent COVID-19. The chain joins TRBV15 to TRBJ2-7; the D segment could be TRBD2, given 6 matching bases. The CDR3 reads as follows: CATSRTGSSYEQYF. The DNA sequence is given as TGTGCCACCAGCAGGACCGGGAGCTCCTACGAGCAGTACTTC.